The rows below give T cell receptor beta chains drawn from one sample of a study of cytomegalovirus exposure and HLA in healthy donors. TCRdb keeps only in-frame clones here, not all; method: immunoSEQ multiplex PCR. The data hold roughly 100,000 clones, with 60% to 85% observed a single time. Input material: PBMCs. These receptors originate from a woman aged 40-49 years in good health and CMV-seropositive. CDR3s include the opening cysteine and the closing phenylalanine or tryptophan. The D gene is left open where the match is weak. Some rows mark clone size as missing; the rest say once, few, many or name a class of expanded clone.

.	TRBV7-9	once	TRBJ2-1	TGTTCCAGCACCGACAATGAGCAGTTCTTC	CSSTDNEQFF
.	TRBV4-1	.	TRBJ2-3	TGCGCCAGCAGCCTCACTTTCACAGATACGCAGTATTTT	CASSLTFTDTQYF
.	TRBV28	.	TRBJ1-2	TGTGCCAGCAGTCTGACAGGTGCGGGCTACACCTTC	CASSLTGAGYTF
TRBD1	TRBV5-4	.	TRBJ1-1	TGTGCCAGCAGCTGGGACAGTGAGAACACTGAAGCTTTCTTT	CASSWDSENTEAFF
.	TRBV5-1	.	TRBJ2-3	TGCGCCAGCAGCCCGGCCTTAGCTGCCCTTGATACGCAGTATTTT	CASSPALAALDTQYF
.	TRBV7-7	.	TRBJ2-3	TGTGCTAGCAGCTTGTCCATCAGAGATACGCAGTATTTT	CASSLSIRDTQYF
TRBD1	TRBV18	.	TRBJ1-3	TGTGCCAGCTCACAAGACAGGGGGCGATTTGGAAACACCATATATTTT	CASSQDRGRFGNTIYF
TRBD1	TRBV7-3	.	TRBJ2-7	TGTGCCAGCAGCTCAACCGGGACAGGGGGCGAGCAGTACTTC	CASSSTGTGGEQYF
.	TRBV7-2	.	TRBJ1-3	TGTGCCAGCAGCTCCCAGTCGTCTGGAAACACCATATATTTT	CASSSQSSGNTIYF
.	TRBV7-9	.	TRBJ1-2	TGTGCCAGCAGCTCGACAACCCCTAACTATGGCTACACCTTC	CASSSTTPNYGYTF
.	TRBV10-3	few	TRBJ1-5	TGTGCCAGCTCGGGACAAAGCAATCAGCCCCAGCATTTT	CASSGQSNQPQHF
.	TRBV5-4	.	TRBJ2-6	TGTGCCAGCAGCGCCAAAGCAGGGGGGCCCTTCTCTGGGGCCAACGTCCTGACTTTC	CASSAKAGGPFSGANVLTF
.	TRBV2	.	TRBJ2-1	TGTGCCAGCTCCTCTCGTAGTAAGAATGAGCAGTTCTTC	CASSSRSKNEQFF
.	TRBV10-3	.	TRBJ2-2	TGTGCCATCAGTGACCCGGGGTCGATGGGCACCGGGGAGCTGTTTTTT	CAISDPGSMGTGELFF
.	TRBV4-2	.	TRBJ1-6	TGTGCCAGCAGCCGGGACGGGAGCTCCTATAATTCACCCCTCCACTTT	CASSRDGSSYNSPLHF
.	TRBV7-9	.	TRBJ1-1	TGTTCCAGCAGCTCCCTAGAGGCTTTCTTT	CSSSSLEAFF
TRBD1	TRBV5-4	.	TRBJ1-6	TGTGCCAGCAGCTTGCTGGACAGGGATGATAATTCACCCCTCCACTTT	CASSLLDRDDNSPLHF
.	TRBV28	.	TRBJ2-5	TGTGCCAGCAGTCGGGGACAAGGTTATCAGTACTTC	CASSRGQGYQYF
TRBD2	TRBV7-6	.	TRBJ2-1	TGTGCCAGCAGCTTAGCTCCACTAGCGGGGGGCAATAGCTCCTACAATGAGCAGTTCTTC	CASSLAPLAGGNSSYNEQFF
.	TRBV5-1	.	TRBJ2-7	TGCGCCAGCAGACTTCTTGGAGGACCTAGCTCCTACGAGCAGTACTTC	CASRLLGGPSSYEQYF
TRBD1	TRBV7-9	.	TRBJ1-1	TGTGCCAGCAGCTGGGGACAGGGGGACACTGAAGCTTTCTTT	CASSWGQGDTEAFF
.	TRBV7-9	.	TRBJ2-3	TGTGCCAGCAGCTCGGGGTTGAGCACAGATACGCAGTATTTT	CASSSGLSTDTQYF
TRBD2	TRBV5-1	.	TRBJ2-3	TGCGCCAGCAGCTTGGTGGCTAGCGGGAGCACAGATACGCAGTATTTT	CASSLVASGSTDTQYF
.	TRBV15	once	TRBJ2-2	TGTGCCACCAGCAGACCGCCAGGGATGAGGTGGAACACCGGGGAGCTGTTTTTT	CATSRPPGMRWNTGELFF
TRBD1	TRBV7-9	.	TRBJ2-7	TGTGCCAGCAGCTTCTCCCGGGACAGCACCTACGAGCAGTACTTC	CASSFSRDSTYEQYF
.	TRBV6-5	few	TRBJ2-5	TGTGCCAGCAGTAGACAAATGGGGACCCAGTACTTC	CASSRQMGTQYF
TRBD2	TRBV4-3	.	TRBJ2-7	TGCGCCAGCAGCCCGACCCCCCGGGGGGGCTTTTATCCCCACGAGCAGTACTTC	CASSPTPRGGFYPHEQYF
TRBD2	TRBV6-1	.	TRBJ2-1	TGTGCCAGCAGTAAGCGGGGGTCTTCCTACAATGAGCAGTTCTTC	CASSKRGSSYNEQFF
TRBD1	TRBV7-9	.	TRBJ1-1	TGTGCCAGCAGCTCGGACAGGGAATTGAACACTGAAGCTTTCTTT	CASSSDRELNTEAFF